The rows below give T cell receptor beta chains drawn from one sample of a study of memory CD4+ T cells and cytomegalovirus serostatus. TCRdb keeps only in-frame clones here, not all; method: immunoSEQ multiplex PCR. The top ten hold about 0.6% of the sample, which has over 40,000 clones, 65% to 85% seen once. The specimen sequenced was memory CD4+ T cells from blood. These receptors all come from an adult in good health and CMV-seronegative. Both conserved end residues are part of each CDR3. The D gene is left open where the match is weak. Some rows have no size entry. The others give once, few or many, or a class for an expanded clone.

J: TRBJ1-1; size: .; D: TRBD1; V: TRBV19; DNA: TGTGCCACGACGGGACAGGCCATCACTGAAGCTTTCTTT; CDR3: CATTGQAITEAFF
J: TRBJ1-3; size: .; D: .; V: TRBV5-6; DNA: TGTGCCAGCAGCTTCGTCCAGGGAGATTCTGGAAACACCATATATTTT; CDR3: CASSFVQGDSGNTIYF
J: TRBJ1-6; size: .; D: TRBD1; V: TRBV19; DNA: TGTGCCAGTAGTGGCCGGACAGGGAGCTCCTATAATTCACCCCTCCACTTT; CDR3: CASSGRTGSSYNSPLHF
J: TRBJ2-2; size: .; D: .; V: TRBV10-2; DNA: TGCGCCAGCAGTGAGTCGCGGGGAGTGGGCACCGGGGAGCTGTTTTTT; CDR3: CASSESRGVGTGELFF
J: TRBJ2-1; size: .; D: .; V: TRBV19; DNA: TGTGCCATCCCTTGGGGGCGGGGTACCTACAATGAGCAGTTCTTC; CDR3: CAIPWGRGTYNEQFF
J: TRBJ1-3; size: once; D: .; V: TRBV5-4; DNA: TGTGCCAGCAGCGTCGGGGCCCATGGCTCTGGAAACACCATATATTTT; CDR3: CASSVGAHGSGNTIYF
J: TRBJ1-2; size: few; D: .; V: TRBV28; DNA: TGTGCCAGCAGTTTACGGACAGCATCCCCGATCGGTGGCTACACCTTC; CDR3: CASSLRTASPIGGYTF
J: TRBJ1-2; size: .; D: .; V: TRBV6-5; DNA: TGTGCCAGCAGTTCCCAACAGGGAAGTGGCTACACCTTC; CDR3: CASSSQQGSGYTF
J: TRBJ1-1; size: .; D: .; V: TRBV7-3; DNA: TGTGCCGAGACTGAAGCTTTCTTT; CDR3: CAETEAFF
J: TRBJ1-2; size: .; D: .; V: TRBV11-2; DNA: TGTGCCAGCAGCTTTAGGGTCGGAGGGTACTATGGCTACACCTTC; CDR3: CASSFRVGGYYGYTF
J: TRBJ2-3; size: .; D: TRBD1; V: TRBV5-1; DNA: TGCGCCAGCAGCTTGGGCTTACATCTAGAGACAGGGGTAACTGAAGGTTGGACAGATACGCAGTATTTT; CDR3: CASSLGLHLETGVTEGWTDTQYF
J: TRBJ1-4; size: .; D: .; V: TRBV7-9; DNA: TGTGCCAGCAGCTTAGCAGAAAATGAAAAACTGTTTTTT; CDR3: CASSLAENEKLFF
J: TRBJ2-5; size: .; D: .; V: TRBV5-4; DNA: TGTGCCAGCCACAAAAACGGGCGGGTCTTCCAAGAGACCCAGTACTTC; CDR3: CASHKNGRVFQETQYF
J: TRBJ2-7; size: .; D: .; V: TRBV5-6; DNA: TGTGCCAGCTCCCACGAGCAGTACTTC; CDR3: CASSHEQYF
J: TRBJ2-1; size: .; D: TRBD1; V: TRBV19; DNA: TGTGCCAGTAGTATTGTGACAGGGTCTAGGAATGAGCAGTTCTTC; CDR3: CASSIVTGSRNEQFF
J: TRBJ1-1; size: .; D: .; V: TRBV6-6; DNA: TGTGCCAGCAGAAACACCGGCCTGGCTGAAGCTTTCTTT; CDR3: CASRNTGLAEAFF
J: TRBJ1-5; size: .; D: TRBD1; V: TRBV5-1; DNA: TGCGCCAGCAGCTCGACAGGGGAGAGCAATCAGCCCCAGCATTTT; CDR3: CASSSTGESNQPQHF
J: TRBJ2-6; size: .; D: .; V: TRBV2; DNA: TGTGCCAGCAGTGAAGCCCTTTCGGTTGGGGCCAACGTCCTGACTTTC; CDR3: CASSEALSVGANVLTF
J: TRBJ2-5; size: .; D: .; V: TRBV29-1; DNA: TGCAGCGTTGAACCGGGTGGTGGGGAGACCCAGTACTTC; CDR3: CSVEPGGGETQYF
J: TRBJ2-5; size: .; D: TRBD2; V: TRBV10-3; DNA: TGTGCCATCAGTGGGGGCAGGACTAGCGGGGGGCAAGAGACCCAGTACTTC; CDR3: CAISGGRTSGGQETQYF
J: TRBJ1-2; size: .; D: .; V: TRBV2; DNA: TGTGCCAGCAGTGAAGGAGGCAGTAGGAACTATGGCTACACCTTC; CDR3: CASSEGGSRNYGYTF